These 12 T cell receptor beta chains were sequenced from one sample in a study of T cell responses to AZD1222 COVID-19 vaccine. Method: immunoSEQ multiplex PCR; TCRdb's copy keeps in-frame clones and lacks some. The sample includes 15,000 to 20,000 clones, nearly 90% of them seen just once. Sequenced here: peripheral blood, sampled 28 days after the second AZD1222 dose. All receptors come from an adult who received the AZD1222 COVID-19 vaccine.

This clone was picked up one time. V usage is TRBV5-5 and J usage is TRBJ2-5, with D uncertain. V was shortened by 1 base and J by 5 bases, with 6 bases between the two germline ends. The CDR3 is 12 amino acids. The germline gives CDR1 SGHKS, CDR2 YYEKEE (reference sequence). CDR3 in DNA: TGTGCCAGCAGCTTGCTAGGGGAGACCCAGTACTTC. Translated: CASSLLGETQYF.

The rearrangement joins TRBV11-2 to TRBJ2-3; no clear D gene. The CDR3 consists of 12 residues. Germline lookup yields CDR1 SGHAT and CDR2 FQNNGV. Trimming cost V 3 bases and J 6 bases, with 7 bases left between them. The CDR3 protein is CASSFNSDTQYF. CDR3 DNA sequence: TGTGCCAGCAGCTTTAATTCGGATACGCAGTATTTT.

This clone was seen only a few times. The rearrangement uses TRBV5-4 and TRBJ2-6; unclear D gene. The CDR3 covers 14 residues. Germline lookup yields CDR1 SGHNT and CDR2 YYREEE (reference sequence). V lost 4 bases and J 0 bases, leaving 5 bases between the germline ends. The CDR3 region has the DNA TGTGCCAGCAGCCCCTACTCTGGGGCCAACGTCCTGACTTTC. Its protein product is CASSPYSGANVLTF.

The CDR3 reads CASSLSGSSYNEQFF. The DNA of the CDR3 is TGTGCCAGCAGTTTAAGCGGAAGCTCCTACAATGAGCAGTTCTTC. The V gene is TRBV5-5, the J gene TRBJ2-1; TRBD2 might be the D (5 bases). The germline gives CDR1 SGHKS, CDR2 YYEKEE (reference sequence). Deletions cut 5 bases from V and 0 bases from J, with 12 bases between. There are 15 residues in the CDR3. The variable domain in full, with the rest retrieved from reference TRBV5-5 and TRBJ2-1, is DAGVTQSPTHLIKTRGQQVTLRCSPISGHKSVSWYQQVLGQGPQFIFQYYEKEERGRGNFPDRFSARQFPNYSSELNVNALLLGDSALYLCASSLSGSSYNEQFFGPGTRLTVL.

This clone appeared once. The chain recombines TRBV12-5 with TRBJ1-5; TRBD1 matches 10 bases. The CDR3 has 15 residues. V was clipped by 5 bases and J by 4 bases; unmatched bases: 5. Per the germline V gene, CDR1 is LGHNT and CDR2 is FRNRAP. The CDR3 is CASGRGQGENQPQHF. The CDR3 DNA follows: TGTGCTAGTGGTCGCGGACAGGGGGAAAATCAGCCCCAGCATTTT.

This sequence joins TRBV6-6 and TRBJ2-1; D possibly corresponds to TRBD1 (6 bases). Germline CDR1 reads MNHNY; CDR2 reads SVGAGI (reference sequence). The V end lost 2 bases, the J end lost 4 bases, and 9 bases lay between the germline ends. This CDR3 contains 14 residues. CDR3 residues: CASSYGGQYNEQFF. The DNA for the CDR3 is TGTGCCAGCAGTTACGGGGGCCAATACAATGAGCAGTTCTTC.

This clone was counted only a few times. The V and J genes are TRBV7-2 and TRBJ2-7, with 7 bases matching TRBD2. Trimming at V came to 0 bases and at J to 6 bases, leaving 2 bases not matched to a gene. Germline CDR1 and CDR2: SGHTA and FQGNSA. The CDR3 is made up of 13 amino acids. CDR3 amino acids: CASSLAGGIEQYF. For the CDR3, the DNA is TGTGCCAGCAGCTTAGCGGGAGGGATCGAGCAGTACTTC.

This chain links TRBV5-1 with TRBJ1-3; 9 bases map to TRBD1. The CDR3 sequence is 15 residues long. CDR1 is SGHRS, CDR2 YFSETQ, per germline. J was trimmed by 3 bases and V by 5 bases; bases with no gene match: 6. Here the CDR3 DNA reads TGCGCCAGCAGTCCAACAGGGGGCTTTGGAAACACCATATATTTT. Translated, it gives CASSPTGGFGNTIYF.

The chain has TRBV30 and TRBJ2-5, with D perhaps assigned TRBD1 or TRBD2 (6 bases each). CDR1 is GTSNPN and CDR2 is SVGIG in the germline V gene (reference sequence). This CDR3 contains 13 residues. Trimming shortened V by 2 bases and J by 4 bases, and 11 bases separated the two germline ends. The CDR3 DNA follows: TGTGCCTGGAGTAGGGGGACTTCAGAGACCCAGTACTTC. Residues: CAWSRGTSETQYF.

CDR3 DNA sequence: TGTGCCAGCAGTGATAACAATGAGCAGTTCTTC. Protein product: CASSDNNEQFF. This sequence joins TRBV2 and TRBJ2-1, with D unresolved. The CDR3 runs 11 residues. V lost 3 bases and J 5 bases, leaving 2 bases between the germline ends. CDR1 SNHLY and CDR2 FYNNEI come from the germline V gene.

The chain uses TRBV28 and TRBJ2-3; 11 bases map to TRBD2. Trimming took 6 bases from V and 4 from J; bases not matched to a gene: 3. The germline CDR1 and CDR2 sequences are MDHEN and SYDVKM. The length of the CDR3 is 14 residues. This chain's CDR3 is CASRSSGGPDTQYF. The CDR3 DNA follows: TGTGCCAGCAGGTCTAGCGGGGGGCCAGATACGCAGTATTTT.

The gene calls are TRBV29-1 and TRBJ2-7; weak D call: TRBD2 (5 bases). The CDR3 consists of 11 residues. The ends were cut back, 3 bases at V and 3 bases at J, with 6 bases in the middle. Looked up from germline, CDR1 is SQVTM and CDR2 is ANQGSEA. The DNA for the CDR3 is TGCAGCGTTGAGGGGAGCTACGAGCAGTACTTC. It yields the protein CSVEGSYEQYF.